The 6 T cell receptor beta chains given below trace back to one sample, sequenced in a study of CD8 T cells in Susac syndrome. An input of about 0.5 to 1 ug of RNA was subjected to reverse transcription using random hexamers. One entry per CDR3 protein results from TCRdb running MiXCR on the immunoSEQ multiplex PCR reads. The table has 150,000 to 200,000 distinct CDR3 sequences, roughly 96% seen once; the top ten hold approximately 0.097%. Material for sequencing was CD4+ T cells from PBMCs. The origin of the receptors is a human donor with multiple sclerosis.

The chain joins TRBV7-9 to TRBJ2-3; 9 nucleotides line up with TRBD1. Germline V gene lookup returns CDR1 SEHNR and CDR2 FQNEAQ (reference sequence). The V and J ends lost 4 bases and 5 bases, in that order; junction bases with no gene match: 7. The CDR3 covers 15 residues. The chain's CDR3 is CASSSWDREVDTQYF. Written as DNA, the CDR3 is TGTGCCAGCAGCTCGTGGGACAGGGAAGTAGATACGCAGTATTTT.

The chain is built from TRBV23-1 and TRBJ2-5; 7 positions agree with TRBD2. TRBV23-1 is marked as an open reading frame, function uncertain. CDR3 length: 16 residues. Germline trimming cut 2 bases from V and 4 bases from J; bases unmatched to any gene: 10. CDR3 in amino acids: CASSQHTGGRPETQYF. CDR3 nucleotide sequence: TGCGCCAGCAGTCAACACACGGGGGGTAGGCCAGAGACCCAGTACTTC.

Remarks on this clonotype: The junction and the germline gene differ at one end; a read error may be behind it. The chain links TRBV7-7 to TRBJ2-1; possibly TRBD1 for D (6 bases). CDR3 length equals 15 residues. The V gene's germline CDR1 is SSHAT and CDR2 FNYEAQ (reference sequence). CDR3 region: CASSLEQGTYNEQFF. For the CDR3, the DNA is TGTGCTAGCAGCTTAGAGCAGGGGACCTACAATGAGCAGTTCTTC.

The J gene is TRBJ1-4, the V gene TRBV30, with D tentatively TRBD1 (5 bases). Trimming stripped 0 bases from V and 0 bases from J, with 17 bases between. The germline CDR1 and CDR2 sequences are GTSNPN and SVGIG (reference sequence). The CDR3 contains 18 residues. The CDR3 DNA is TGTGCCTGGAGTGTAAAAGGACAAGACTTTGCAACTAATGAAAAACTGTTTTTT. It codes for CAWSVKGQDFATNEKLFF.

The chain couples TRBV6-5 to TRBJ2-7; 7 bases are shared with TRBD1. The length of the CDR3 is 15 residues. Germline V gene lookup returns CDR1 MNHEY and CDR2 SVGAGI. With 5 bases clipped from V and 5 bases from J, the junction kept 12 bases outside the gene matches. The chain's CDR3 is CASSGTTGAKDEQYF. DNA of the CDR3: TGTGCCAGCAGTGGCACCACAGGGGCGAAGGACGAGCAGTACTTC.

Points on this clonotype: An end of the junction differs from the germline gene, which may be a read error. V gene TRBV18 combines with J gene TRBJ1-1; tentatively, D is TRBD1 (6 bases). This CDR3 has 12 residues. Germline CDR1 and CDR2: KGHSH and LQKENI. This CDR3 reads CASSIRDTEAFF. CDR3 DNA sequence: TGTGCCAGCTCCATAAGGGACACTGAAGCCTTCTTT.